The rows below give T cell receptor beta chains drawn from one sample of a study of blood T cells in healthy people across ages. TCRdb reanalysed the 5' RACE reads using MiXCR and keeps one entry per CDR3 protein. The table includes about 1 million distinct CDR3 sequences, roughly 45% detected once. Sample: blood. The origin of the receptors is a woman aged 55 to 70 in good health. CDR3s include the opening cysteine and the closing phenylalanine or tryptophan. D genes are given only for firm matches. A row's size may be missing; if present it is once, few, many or a size class.

J gene: TRBJ1-5
D gene: NA
clone size: NA
V gene: TRBV12-3/TRBV12-4
CDR3 DNA: TGTGCCAGCAGTTTACCCGGCAGCACAAGCAATCAGCCCCAGCATTTT
CDR3 protein: CASSLPGSTSNQPQHF

J gene: TRBJ2-3
D gene: TRBD2
clone size: NA
V gene: TRBV25-1
CDR3 DNA: TGTGCCAGCAGTGCAGCGGGAATGGGTCGGAGAACAGATACGCAGTATTTT
CDR3 protein: CASSAAGMGRRTDTQYF

J gene: TRBJ2-7
D gene: NA
clone size: NA
V gene: TRBV28
CDR3 DNA: TGTGCCAGCGGATCATCTATAGACAGGCTACCTTCCTACGAGCAGTACTTC
CDR3 protein: CASGSSIDRLPSYEQYF

J gene: TRBJ1-4
D gene: NA
clone size: NA
V gene: TRBV27
CDR3 DNA: TGTGCCAGCAGTCCACAAGGACGGATTAATGAAAAACTGTTTTTT
CDR3 protein: CASSPQGRINEKLFF

J gene: TRBJ2-5
D gene: TRBD1
clone size: NA
V gene: TRBV20-1
CDR3 DNA: TGCAGTGCTAGGGGACAGGGTACAGAGACCCAGTACTTC
CDR3 protein: CSARGQGTETQYF

J gene: TRBJ2-7
D gene: NA
clone size: few
V gene: TRBV7-2
CDR3 DNA: TGTGCCAGCAGCTCCCCGAGGGCGTCCTACAATGAGCAGTACTTC
CDR3 protein: CASSSPRASYNEQYF

J gene: TRBJ2-7
D gene: NA
clone size: NA
V gene: TRBV6-2/TRBV6-3
CDR3 DNA: TGTGCCAGCGACTTTGGGGGGTCCTACGAGCAGTACTTC
CDR3 protein: CASDFGGSYEQYF

J gene: TRBJ2-7
D gene: TRBD1
clone size: few
V gene: TRBV27
CDR3 DNA: TGTGCCAGCAGTTTTAGTACAGGGGTCCAGAACGAGCAGTACTTC
CDR3 protein: CASSFSTGVQNEQYF

J gene: TRBJ1-6
D gene: NA
clone size: NA
V gene: TRBV7-9
CDR3 DNA: TGTGCCAGCAGCTCCCAGGCCTCTAATTCACCCCTCCACTTT
CDR3 protein: CASSSQASNSPLHF

J gene: TRBJ2-5
D gene: TRBD2
clone size: NA
V gene: TRBV6-6
CDR3 DNA: TGTGCCAGCAGTCAATTCTCCCGACTAGCGGGCGGTAGCGGGCAGTACTTC
CDR3 protein: CASSQFSRLAGGSGQYF

J gene: TRBJ2-3
D gene: TRBD2
clone size: NA
V gene: TRBV29-1
CDR3 DNA: TGCAGCGTTGTCGGGACTAGCGGGACTCAGTATTTT
CDR3 protein: CSVVGTSGTQYF

J gene: TRBJ2-7
D gene: NA
clone size: few
V gene: TRBV29-1
CDR3 DNA: TGCAGCGTCCGGCAAGGGGGAAACTACGAGCAGTACTTC
CDR3 protein: CSVRQGGNYEQYF

J gene: TRBJ2-3
D gene: NA
clone size: many
V gene: TRBV3-1
CDR3 DNA: TGTGCCAGCAGCCAAGCTAGGGGCACAGATACGCAGTATTTT
CDR3 protein: CASSQARGTDTQYF

J gene: TRBJ2-7
D gene: TRBD2
clone size: few
V gene: TRBV27
CDR3 DNA: TGTGCCAGCGGACCCCTACTAGCGACGGGAGATCACTACGAGCAGTACTTC
CDR3 protein: CASGPLLATGDHYEQYF

J gene: TRBJ2-3
D gene: TRBD2
clone size: NA
V gene: TRBV12-3/TRBV12-4
CDR3 DNA: TGTGCCAGCAGAACCGGACTAGCGGATACGCAGTATTTT
CDR3 protein: CASRTGLADTQYF

J gene: TRBJ2-7
D gene: TRBD2
clone size: NA
V gene: TRBV6-1
CDR3 DNA: TGTGCCAGCAGGAAGCGGGACTCAAACGAGCAGTACTTC
CDR3 protein: CASRKRDSNEQYF

J gene: TRBJ1-6
D gene: TRBD1
clone size: NA
V gene: TRBV7-9
CDR3 DNA: TGTGCCAGCAACCGACAGGGCGAGGTGGATTCACCCCTCCACTTT
CDR3 protein: CASNRQGEVDSPLHF

J gene: TRBJ2-7
D gene: TRBD1
clone size: few
V gene: TRBV28
CDR3 DNA: TGTGCCAGCAGTTTAGGTTGGGGACAGGGATCCTACGAGCAGTACTTC
CDR3 protein: CASSLGWGQGSYEQYF

J gene: TRBJ2-7
D gene: NA
clone size: few
V gene: TRBV27
CDR3 DNA: TGTGCCAGCAGTCCCGAGCGGGTAACCTACGAGCAGTACTTC
CDR3 protein: CASSPERVTYEQYF

J gene: TRBJ2-7
D gene: NA
clone size: NA
V gene: TRBV25-1
CDR3 DNA: TGTGCCAGCAGTCTTTTGACGGGAGAAGCGGATGAGCAGTACTTC
CDR3 protein: CASSLLTGEADEQYF

J gene: TRBJ1-1
D gene: NA
clone size: NA
V gene: TRBV10-1
CDR3 DNA: TGCGCCAGCAGTGAGACAGTGAGCACTGAAGCTTTCTTT
CDR3 protein: CASSETVSTEAFF

J gene: TRBJ2-4
D gene: TRBD1
clone size: few
V gene: TRBV4-1
CDR3 DNA: TGCGCCAGCAGCCAACCGAGGACGGGACAGGGACTAGCCAAAAACATTCAGTACTTC
CDR3 protein: CASSQPRTGQGLAKNIQYF

J gene: TRBJ2-5
D gene: TRBD1
clone size: many
V gene: TRBV11-2
CDR3 DNA: TGTGCCAGCAGCCACCCAGGGGGTAGAGAGACCCAGTACTTC
CDR3 protein: CASSHPGGRETQYF

J gene: TRBJ1-5
D gene: NA
clone size: NA
V gene: TRBV27
CDR3 DNA: TGTGCCAGCAGCATGGTAGCACAGCACAATCAGCCCCAGCATTTT
CDR3 protein: CASSMVAQHNQPQHF

J gene: TRBJ1-4
D gene: TRBD1
clone size: NA
V gene: TRBV20-1
CDR3 DNA: TGCAGTGCTAGAGCCCGGGGACAGGGGACCTCAACTAATGAAAAACTGTTTTTT
CDR3 protein: CSARARGQGTSTNEKLFF